This TCR beta chain was captured in a study of blood T cell repertoires in COVID-19. Whole-study context: The United States, Italy and Spain supplied acute and convalescent COVID-19 samples. PBMCs, B-cell-depleted T cells, or T cells provided the cDNA or gDNA that made up the material.

TCRdb keeps only in-frame clones here, not all; method: immunoSEQ multiplex PCR. This sample has approximately 76,000 clones, with around 79% found just once. The V segment lost 0 bases and the J segment 5 bases; nucleotides outside the gene matches: 13. The germline V gene encodes CDR1 SGHRS and CDR2 YFSETQ. The CDR3 runs to 19 residues. Sequencing was performed on peripheral blood. This TCR was sampled from a man between 45 and 60 years old with acute or convalescent COVID-19. This sequence joins TRBV5-1 and TRBJ2-2; 10 bases are shared with TRBD2. The CDR3 sequence: CASSLEGSAGGPFTGELFF. DNA for the CDR3: TGCGCCAGCAGCTTGGAAGGGTCAGCGGGAGGGCCATTTACCGGGGAGCTGTTTTTT.